This T cell receptor beta chain was captured in a study of CD8 T cells in ankylosing spondylitis. This clonotype has just a few counts. Its antigen is still unknown. Molecular-barcoded quantitative 5'-RACE produced these TCR beta libraries. TCRdb re-called the 5' RACE reads with MiXCR, one entry per CDR3 protein. The data show about 250,000 distinct CDR3 sequences, with around 32% seen just once and approximately 4.4% held by the top ten. General study points: Roughly 8 highly homologous variants made up a TCR beta motif that seemed to typify ankylosing spondylitis blood. Certain motif variants had earlier been reported in reactive arthritis synovial fluid and blood. Disease-linked clones were found to be CD8+ and relatively rare in peripheral blood.

The CDR3 is 15 amino acids. Trimming shortened V by 3 bases and J by 3 bases, and 15 bases separated the two germline ends. Germline CDR1 KGHSH, CDR2 LQKENI. The rearrangement uses TRBV18 and TRBJ2-7, with D perhaps TRBD1 (6 bases). The specimen sequenced was blood, either unsorted or a sorted T cell fraction (not recorded which). The TCR originated in a male donor with ankylosing spondylitis or in good health (not recorded which). CDR3 nucleotide sequence: TGTGCCAGCTCACCGTGGGACACCAAATACTACGAGCAGTACTTC. It yields the protein CASSPWDTKYYEQYF.